This TCR beta chain stems from a study of blood T cells in healthy people across ages. Trimming at V came to 0 bases and at J to 1 base, leaving 9 bases not matched to a gene. The CDR3 covers 17 residues. Germline V CDR1 and CDR2: SGHDT, YYEEEE. Primers used in a second PCR of roughly 7 to 11 cycles were a sample-barcoded 5' primer and a J-beta primer mix. Via MiXCR, TCRdb re-called the 5' RACE reads, giving one row per CDR3 protein. The profile shows about 590,000 distinct CDR3 sequences, about 30% of them singletons. This clonotype occurred many times. V gene TRBV5-6 combines with J gene TRBJ2-5; 7 nucleotides align to TRBD2. What was sequenced was blood. The source of this sequence is a woman of 80 years or more in good health. The DNA for the CDR3 is TGTGCCAGCAGCTTGGAGCGTAGCGGGTTACTCCAAGAGACCCAGTACTTC. Encoded protein: CASSLERSGLLQETQYF.